A single sample gave rise to the 26 T cell receptor beta chains below, sequenced in a study of CD8+ T cells in alopecia areata. After isolation, RNA underwent reverse transcription to generate cDNA as the sequencing template. The table came from immunoSEQ multiplex PCR; TCRdb's copy has only in-frame clones and leaves some out. The table lists 150,000 or so clones, about 89% of them singletons. The source was CD8+ T cells sorted from blood, collected at week 0. The receptors were gathered from a human donor with alopecia areata.

This chain links TRBV29-1 with TRBJ2-1; perhaps TRBD2 as D (5 bases). The CDR3 consists of 14 residues. Germline values: CDR1 SQVTM, CDR2 ANQGSEA. Trimming stripped 2 bases from V and 7 bases from J, with 15 bases between. CDR3 in amino acids: CSVESPRGMNEQFF. The CDR3 DNA is TGCAGCGTTGAAAGTCCTCGAGGGATGAATGAGCAGTTCTTC.

The chain employs TRBV7-9 and TRBJ2-7; 10 bases agree with TRBD1. There are 14 residues in the CDR3. CDR1 SEHNR and CDR2 FQNEAQ come from the germline V gene (reference sequence). V dropped 5 bases and J dropped 1; count of bases not matched to a gene: 2. The CDR3 region has the DNA TGTGCCAGCAGCGGGACAGGGGCGTCCTACGAGCAGTACTTC. Translated: CASSGTGASYEQYF.

The rearrangement uses TRBV27 and TRBJ1-1, with TRBD1 as a possible D gene (6 bases). The germline CDR1 and CDR2 sequences are MNHEY and SMNVEV (reference sequence). This CDR3 region has 15 residues. The V and J ends lost 6 bases and 0 bases respectively, with 14 bases between them. CDR3 protein: CASSRDRPMNTEAFF. CDR3 bases: TGTGCCAGCAGCCGAGACAGGCCAATGAACACTGAAGCTTTCTTT.

The chain links TRBV27 to TRBJ1-1; TRBD1 matches at 9 bases. This CDR3 contains 16 residues. V lost 6 bases, J lost 0 bases, and 8 bases stayed unmatched. Germline V gives CDR1 MNHEY, CDR2 SMNVEV (reference sequence). Here the CDR3 reads CASSPSGTGMNTEAFF. CDR3 in DNA: TGTGCCAGCAGCCCTTCCGGGACAGGGATGAACACTGAAGCTTTCTTT.

J is TRBJ1-1 and V is TRBV5-1; TRBD1 is a possible D gene (5 bases). Trimming pared 0 bases from V and 4 bases from J, leaving 13 bases between. The germline CDR1 and CDR2 sequences are SGHRS and YFSETQ. The CDR3 contains 15 residues. CDR3: CASSLATGGGTEAFF. Here the CDR3 DNA reads TGCGCCAGCAGCTTGGCCACAGGCGGAGGCACTGAAGCTTTCTTT.

This rearrangement joins TRBV25-1 to TRBJ2-7; D uncertain. Trimming shortened V by 1 base and J by 3 bases, and 7 bases separated the two germline ends. This CDR3 has 13 residues. Germline CDR1 MGHDK, CDR2 SYGVNS. The CDR3 nucleotides read TGTGCCAGCAGTGAATCGTCGATCTACGAGCAGTACTTC. Its protein product is CASSESSIYEQYF.

V is TRBV11-2 and J is TRBJ2-7; TRBD1 agrees at 11 bases. J lost 3 bases, V lost 4 bases, and 2 bases had no gene match. The length of the CDR3 is 14 residues. Germline loops: CDR1 SGHAT, CDR2 FQNNGV. CDR3 sequence: CASSWGTGGYEQYF. CDR3 nucleotide sequence: TGTGCCAGCAGCTGGGGGACAGGGGGCTACGAGCAGTACTTC.

Only one count was recorded for this clone. V gene TRBV10-3 combines with J gene TRBJ1-2; TRBD1 might be the D (5 bases). The CDR3 has 17 residues. V was clipped by 4 bases and J by 2 bases, with 20 bases between them. Germline V gene lookup returns CDR1 ENHRY and CDR2 SYGVKD. The CDR3 here is CAISGRAPPPGNYGYTF. In DNA form, the CDR3 reads TGTGCCATCAGTGGTCGAGCACCCCCCCCAGGGAACTATGGCTACACCTTC.

This rearrangement joins TRBV7-8 to TRBJ2-7; D is tentatively TRBD1 or TRBD2 (5 bases each). CDR3 size: 16 residues. Trimming took 8 bases from V and 7 from J, leaving 27 bases between them. CDR1 is SGHVS, CDR2 FQNEAQ, per germline. In nucleotides, the CDR3 is TGTGCCAGCCGCGGCAGGGAGCACAATCCTGGTAGGGAGCAGTACTTC. Its protein is CASRGREHNPGREQYF.

The V call is TRBV10-3, the J call TRBJ2-3, with 7 bases lining up with TRBD2. With V trimmed by 8 bases and J by 3 bases, 5 bases remained unmatched. The CDR3 loop spans 13 amino acids. Germline V gene data show CDR1 as ENHRY and CDR2 as SYGVKD. This CDR3 is CAIYGGGTDTQYF. CDR3 coding DNA: TGTGCCATCTATGGCGGGGGTACAGATACGCAGTATTTT.

The CDR3 DNA reads TGTGCCAGCAGCCCGGGGCCTTACGAGCAGTACTTC. This sequence encodes CASSPGPYEQYF. V gene TRBV7-6 combines with J gene TRBJ2-7; either TRBD1 or TRBD2 may supply D (5 bases each). V was trimmed by 5 bases and J by 4 bases, leaving 9 bases between them. This CDR3 comprises 12 residues. Germline V lookup: CDR1 SGHVS, CDR2 FNYEAQ.

The chain has TRBV2 and TRBJ1-5; the D is unclear. This CDR3 has 15 amino acids. The V end lost 3 bases, the J end lost 11 bases, and 20 bases lay between the germline ends. Germline CDR1 and CDR2: SNHLY and FYNNEI. CDR3 bases: TGTGCCAGCAGTGACGGCAGGATAGCCCCCGCGGCCCAGCATTTT. Translating it yields CASSDGRIAPAAQHF.

The rearrangement uses TRBV19 and TRBJ2-2; no firm D call. Germline CDR1 and CDR2: LNHDA and SQIVND (reference sequence). Trimming pared 4 bases from V and 1 base from J, leaving 4 bases between. This CDR3 has 13 amino acids. CDR3 sequence reads: CASSTGNTGELFF. DNA of the CDR3: TGTGCCAGTAGTACAGGGAACACCGGGGAGCTGTTTTTT.

The chain combines TRBV27 with TRBJ2-3, with D uncertain. The CDR3 has 13 amino acids. The V end was cut by 4 bases, the J end by 4 bases, with 9 bases between. CDR1 and CDR2 (germline): MNHEY, SMNVEV (reference sequence). CDR3 sequence: CASSSLDPDTQYF. The CDR3, as DNA: TGTGCCAGCAGTTCCCTTGACCCAGATACGCAGTATTTT.

The chain employs TRBV7-9 and TRBJ2-7; D ambiguous. The CDR3 totals 15 residues. Germline V gene lookup returns CDR1 SEHNR and CDR2 FQNEAQ (reference sequence). The ends were cut back, 3 bases at V and 4 bases at J, with 16 bases in the middle. The CDR3 DNA sequence: TGTGCCAGCAGCTTTCAGGCGTCTGGGCTTTACGAGCAGTACTTC. This gives the protein CASSFQASGLYEQYF. Based on the CDR3 plus reference TRBV7-9 and TRBJ2-7, the full variable domain is DTGVSQNPRHKITKRGQNVTFRCDPISEHNRLYWYRQTLGQGPEFLTYFQNEAQLEKSRLLSDRFSAERPKGSFSTLEIQRTEQGDSAMYLCASSFQASGLYEQYFGPGTRLTVT.

The V call is TRBV11-2, the J call TRBJ2-3; TRBD1 is a possible D gene (6 bases). From germline, CDR1 is SGHAT and CDR2 FQNNGV. The germline V and J ends were trimmed by 5 bases and 2 bases, with 11 bases remaining between them. The CDR3 runs 14 residues. The CDR3 region is CASSPQGPTDTQYF. DNA for the CDR3: TGTGCCAGCAGCCCACAGGGTCCCACAGATACGCAGTATTTT.

Concerning this clone: This same CDR3 is encoded by further DNA sequences in the sample. The chain links TRBV7-9 to TRBJ2-2, with D hard to call. Per the germline V gene, CDR1 is SEHNR and CDR2 is FQNEAQ (reference sequence). The CDR3 runs to 12 residues. The V gene lost 5 bases and the J gene lost 7 bases, with 8 bases spanning the gap. The CDR3 region is CASSPLGGELFF. The CDR3 nucleotides are TGTGCCAGCAGCCCTTTGGGCGGGGAGCTGTTTTTT.

The V and J genes are TRBV5-1 and TRBJ2-1, with 11 bases aligning to TRBD2. V lost 0 bases and J lost 6; bases outside the gene matches: 2. Germline lookup yields CDR1 SGHRS and CDR2 YFSETQ. CDR3 size: 15 residues. The CDR3 sequence: CASSLEGTSGNEQFF. CDR3 bases: TGCGCCAGCAGCTTGGAAGGGACTAGCGGCAATGAGCAGTTCTTC.

This clone was seen a single time. V is TRBV6-5 and J is TRBJ2-1; no firm D call. The CDR3 spans 13 residues. The ends were cut back, 6 bases at V and 8 bases at J, with 14 bases in the middle. CDR1 and CDR2 from the germline V gene are MNHEY and SVGAGI. The CDR3 DNA reads as TGTGCCAGCAGCCCGAATATAAGGGATGAGCAGTTCTTC. Translating it yields CASSPNIRDEQFF.

The chain has TRBV29-1 and TRBJ2-7, with D maybe TRBD1 (5 bases). Trimming took 3 bases from V and 5 from J, leaving 11 bases between them. The germline V gene has CDR1 SQVTM and CDR2 ANQGSEA. The CDR3 is 12 residues long. This CDR3 is CSVDPGSDEQYF. In nucleotides, the CDR3 is TGCAGCGTTGATCCAGGGTCGGACGAGCAGTACTTC.

The CDR3 DNA reads as TGCAGCGTTGAAGGCCTGGAGCGGGAGGAGACCTTTGAGCAGTTCTTC. Translating it yields CSVEGLEREETFEQFF. The chain recombines TRBV29-1 with TRBJ2-1, with 9 nucleotides matching TRBD2. J lost 9 bases, V lost 1 base, and 13 bases had no gene match. This CDR3 has 16 residues. Per germline, CDR1 SQVTM and CDR2 ANQGSEA.

This clone came up once. The gene calls are TRBV27 and TRBJ2-3; D uncertain. The germline V gene has CDR1 MNHEY and CDR2 SMNVEV (reference sequence). This CDR3 comprises 16 residues. V was cut by 5 bases and J by 0 bases, with 15 bases left in between. The CDR3: CASSPYRVGSTDTQYF. In DNA form, the CDR3 reads TGTGCCAGCAGTCCCTACCGCGTGGGCAGCACAGATACGCAGTATTTT.

The J gene is TRBJ2-7, the V gene TRBV6-5, with 7 bases fitting TRBD2. The CDR3 loop spans 12 amino acids. Germline assignment: CDR1 MNHEY and CDR2 SVGAGI. Germline trimming cut 7 bases from V and 3 bases from J; bases unmatched to any gene: 3. This CDR3 reads CASNGGSYEQYF. The CDR3 nucleotides read TGTGCCAGCAATGGCGGGAGCTACGAGCAGTACTTC.

This rearrangement joins TRBV19 to TRBJ1-1, with 7 bases fitting TRBD1. Germline loops: CDR1 LNHDA, CDR2 SQIVND (reference sequence). This CDR3 has 14 amino acids. V shed 5 bases and J 4 bases; nucleotides not matched to a gene: 7. The CDR3: CASSDQGGGTEAFF. In nucleotides, the CDR3 is TGTGCCAGTAGTGATCAGGGGGGCGGCACTGAAGCTTTCTTT.

The chain couples TRBV5-1 to TRBJ1-2; D may be TRBD1 (5 bases). CDR3 length: 18 amino acids. V lost 4 bases to trimming and J lost 0 bases, with 22 bases between them. Looked up from germline, CDR1 is SGHRS and CDR2 is YFSETQ. The CDR3 loop is CASSLEPQASSSNYGYTF. The CDR3 coding sequence is TGCGCCAGCAGCCTGGAACCACAGGCGTCTTCTTCTAACTATGGCTACACCTTC.

The genes are TRBV12-5 and TRBJ1-1, with D unclear. This CDR3 has 12 residues. Germline V lookup: CDR1 LGHNT, CDR2 FRNRAP. Deletions cut 7 bases from V and 1 base from J, with 7 bases between. CDR3 nucleotide sequence: TGTGCTAGTGTTCTCGGGAACACTGAAGCTTTCTTT. This codes for CASVLGNTEAFF. Looking up the rest from reference TRBV12-5 and TRBJ1-1 gives the full variable domain: DARVTQTPRHKVTEMGQEVTMRCQPILGHNTVFWYRQTMMQGLELLAYFRNRAPLDDSGMPKDRFSAEMPDATLATLKIQPSEPRDSAVYFCASVLGNTEAFFGQGTRLTVV.